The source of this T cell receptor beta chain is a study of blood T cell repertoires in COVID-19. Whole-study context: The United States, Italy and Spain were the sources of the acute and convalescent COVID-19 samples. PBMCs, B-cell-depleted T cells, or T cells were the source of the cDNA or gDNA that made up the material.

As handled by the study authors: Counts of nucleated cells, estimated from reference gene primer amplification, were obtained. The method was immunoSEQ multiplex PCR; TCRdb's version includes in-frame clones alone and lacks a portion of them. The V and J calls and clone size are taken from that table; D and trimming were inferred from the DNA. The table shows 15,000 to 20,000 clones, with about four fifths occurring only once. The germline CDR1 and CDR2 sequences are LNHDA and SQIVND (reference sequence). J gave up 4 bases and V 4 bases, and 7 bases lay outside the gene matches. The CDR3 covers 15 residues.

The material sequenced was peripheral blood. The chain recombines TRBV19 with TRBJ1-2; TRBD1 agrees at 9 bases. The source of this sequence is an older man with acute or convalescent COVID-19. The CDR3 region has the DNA TGTGCCAGTAGTACCTGGACAGGGGTACGCTATGGCTACACCTTC. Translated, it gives CASSTWTGVRYGYTF.